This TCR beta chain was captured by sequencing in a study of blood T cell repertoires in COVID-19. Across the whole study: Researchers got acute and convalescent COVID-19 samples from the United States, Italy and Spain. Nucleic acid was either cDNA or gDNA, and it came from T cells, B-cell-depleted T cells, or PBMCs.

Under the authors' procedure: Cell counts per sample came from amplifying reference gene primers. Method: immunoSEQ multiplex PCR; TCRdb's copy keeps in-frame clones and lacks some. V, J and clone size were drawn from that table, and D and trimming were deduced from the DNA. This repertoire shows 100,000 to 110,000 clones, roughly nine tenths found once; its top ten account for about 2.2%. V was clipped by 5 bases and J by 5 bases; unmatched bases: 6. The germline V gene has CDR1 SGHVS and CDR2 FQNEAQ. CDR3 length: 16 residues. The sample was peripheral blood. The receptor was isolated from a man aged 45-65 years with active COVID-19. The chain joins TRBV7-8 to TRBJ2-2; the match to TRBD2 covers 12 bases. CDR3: CASSRSTSGRTGELFF. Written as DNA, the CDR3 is TGTGCCAGCAGCAGGTCCACTAGCGGGAGGACCGGGGAGCTGTTTTTT.